This T cell receptor (beta chain) was captured by sequencing in a study of T-cell reconstitution after alpha-beta-depleted transplantation in children. CDR1 is DFQATT and CDR2 is SNEGSKA in the germline V gene (reference sequence). V was cut by 4 bases and J by 3 bases, with 9 bases left in between. The CDR3 runs to 12 residues. For TCRbeta, the library was prepared with unique molecular identifiers. In TCRdb, the PCR reads were re-called with MiXCR into one record per CDR3 protein. This repertoire shows 400,000 to 500,000 distinct CDR3 sequences, around 9.9% found once; its top ten account for roughly 6%.

Source: PBMCs from the stem cell graft donor, taken from the stem cell graft. The rearrangement links TRBV20-1 to TRBJ2-5; D gene ambiguous. The TCR comes from a human donor who donated a stem cell graft to a child with acute myeloid leukemia. This CDR3 is CSATRPEETQYF. CDR3 DNA sequence: TGCAGTGCTACTCGGCCAGAAGAGACCCAGTACTTC.